This T cell receptor beta chain was profiled in a study of cytomegalovirus exposure and HLA in healthy donors. Study conclusions and caveats: A classifier reportedly called cytomegalovirus status with high sensitivity and specificity.

The method was immunoSEQ multiplex PCR; TCRdb's version includes in-frame clones alone and lacks a portion of them. The sample has roughly 150,000 clones, about 80% seen once. This CDR3 has 13 residues. CDR1 is LNHDA, CDR2 SQIVND, per germline (reference sequence). The junction had 2 bases not matched to a gene; V was cut back by 5 bases and J by 2 bases. This clone appeared a few times. Its specificity is unknown. Sequences were obtained from PBMCs. The sequence was obtained from a man aged 25 to 40 in good health and CMV-seropositive. V usage is TRBV19 and J usage is TRBJ2-5; 7 bases match TRBD1. CDR3 nucleotide sequence: TGTGCCAGTAGTGGACAGGCTCAAGAGACCCAGTACTTC. The encoded protein is CASSGQAQETQYF.